The 26 T cell receptor beta chains listed next were all sequenced from one sample in a study of T cells in Graves' hyperthyroidism and ophthalmopathy. Amplified regions were TCR beta CDR3 sequences from RNA transcripts. Carried out on the TCR CDR3, a first-round RT-PCR used the HTBI primer set. TCRdb independently ran MiXCR on the multiplex PCR reads; one entry per CDR3 protein. Of about 570,000 distinct CDR3 sequences in the sample, 46% are singletons; the top ten hold 15% to 20%. Sequenced: peripheral blood or thyroid tissue (not recorded which). The source is an adult woman with Graves' disease, either hyperthyroidism or ophthalmopathy (not recorded which).

This clonotype was counted ten times or more. The chain combines TRBV10-3 with TRBJ1-2, with D tentatively TRBD1 (6 bases). With 7 bases removed from V and 8 bases from J, the gap between germline ends came to 14 bases. The CDR3 extends over 12 amino acids. The germline V gene encodes CDR1 ENHRY and CDR2 SYGVKD. The CDR3 sequence is CAITQGSSGYTF. In DNA, the CDR3 is TGTGCCATCACTCAGGGGTCGTCGGGCTACACCTTC.

The V gene is TRBV20-1, the J gene TRBJ2-7, with D unclear. Trimming took 3 bases from V and 3 from J, leaving 12 bases between them. Germline CDR1 reads DFQATT; CDR2 reads SNEGSKA (reference sequence). The CDR3 runs 13 residues. CDR3 in amino acids: CSASPSRSYEQYF. The CDR3 DNA follows: TGCAGTGCTAGCCCGAGTAGAAGCTACGAGCAGTACTTC.

This clonotype occurred once. V usage is TRBV4-3 and J usage is TRBJ2-7; D gene ambiguous. This CDR3 has 14 amino acids. Germline CDR1 is LGHNA and CDR2 is YSLEER. The V end lost 3 bases, the J end lost 3 bases, and 12 bases lay between the germline ends. Here the CDR3 reads CASSHLGEDYEQYF. For the CDR3, the DNA is TGCGCCAGCAGCCACCTAGGTGAAGACTACGAGCAGTACTTC.

This clonotype was counted between two and nine times. A much bigger clone sits one base away, suggesting this may be a read error. The chain combines TRBV10-3 with TRBJ1-1; D gene ambiguous. Germline CDR1 reads ENHRY; CDR2 reads SYGVKD. This CDR3 has 14 amino acids. CDR3 in DNA: TGTGCCAGCAAGATGAGCTACGGGAACACTAAAGCTTTCTTT. Translated, it gives CASKMSYGNTKAFF.

This clonotype was recorded once. V usage is TRBV20-1 and J usage is TRBJ2-7; 8 bases fit TRBD2. The germline V gene has CDR1 DFQATT and CDR2 SNEGSKA (reference sequence). Unmatched junction bases numbered 10, after V lost 0 bases and J lost 0 bases. This CDR3 has 17 residues. In DNA form, the CDR3 reads TGCAGTGCTAGAGATGAAGGGGTAGCGGGAACCTCCTACGAGCAGTACTTC. Protein sequence: CSARDEGVAGTSYEQYF.

The table lists this clonotype with many counts. One end of the junction varies from germline; a read error may be responsible. V usage is TRBV7-9 and J usage is TRBJ2-7, with TRBD2 as a possible D gene (7 bases). Germline V gene sequence: CDR1 SEHNR, CDR2 FQNEAQ (reference sequence). The CDR3 loop spans 13 amino acids. The CDR3, as DNA: TGCGCCAGCAGCCAGGGGACTACCTACGAGCAGTACTTC. Residues: CASSQGTTYEQYF.

The V gene is TRBV11-2, the J gene TRBJ1-5; 10 nucleotides agree with TRBD1. The ends lost 4 bases at V and 4 bases at J; junction bases unmatched: 7. The CDR3 sequence is 16 residues long. Germline CDR1 and CDR2: SGHAT and FQNNGV. CDR3 sequence reads: CASSSRDRGHNQPQHF. The DNA of the CDR3 is TGTGCCAGCAGCTCCCGGGACAGGGGCCATAATCAGCCCCAGCATTTT.

The CDR3 loop reads CASSGSFRSQPQHF. For the CDR3, the DNA is TGTGCCAGCAGCGGCAGTTTCCGCAGCCAGCCCCAGCATTTT. This chain uses TRBV2 with TRBJ1-5; D call uncertain. This CDR3 is 14 amino acids long. The ends were cut back, 6 bases at V and 7 bases at J, with 16 bases in the middle. Germline V gene data show CDR1 as SNHLY and CDR2 as FYNNEI.

Comments on this clonotype: Mismatch with germline at one junction end may stem from a read error. The gene calls are TRBV7-6 and TRBJ2-2; D not certain. CDR1 is SGHVS and CDR2 is FNYEAQ in the germline V gene. The CDR3 extends over 15 amino acids. The CDR3 region is CASSHQTANTRELFF. For the CDR3, the DNA is TGTGCCAGCAGCCACCAGACTGCGAACACCAGGGAGCTGTTTTTT.

The V gene is TRBV20-1, the J gene TRBJ1-1; the D is unclear. The CDR3 is made up of 12 amino acids. Germline V gene lookup returns CDR1 DFQATT and CDR2 SNEGSKA (reference sequence). Between the trimmed V and J ends, which lost 7 bases and 3 bases, there was a span of 12 bases. The CDR3 DNA sequence: TGCAGTGTTACTACACGGTACACTGAAGCTTTCTTT. It translates to CSVTTRYTEAFF.

This rearrangement joins TRBV29-1 to TRBJ2-1; D is unresolved. CDR1 is SQVTM and CDR2 is ANQGSEA in the germline V gene. V was cut by 6 bases and J by 7 bases, with 10 bases left in between. The CDR3 runs to 11 residues. CDR3: CSVAAQNEQFF. CDR3 DNA: TGCAGCGTCGCCGCCCAGAATGAGCAGTTCTTC.

The chain carries TRBV7-9 and TRBJ2-1, with TRBD2 matching 7 bases. There are 13 residues in the CDR3. The V gene end was trimmed by 2 bases and the J gene end by 10 bases; junction bases not matched to a gene: 5. CDR1 and CDR2 (germline): SEHNR, FQNEAQ (reference sequence). The CDR3 coding sequence is TGTGCCAGCAGCTTAACGGGAGGTCAGGAGCAGTTCTTC. It is translated as CASSLTGGQEQFF.

This clonotype came up many times. The chain employs TRBV28 and TRBJ1-5, with D hard to call. CDR1 is MDHEN, CDR2 SYDVKM, per germline. The CDR3 runs to 11 residues. Trimming shortened V by 5 bases and J by 5 bases, and 4 bases separated the two germline ends. As DNA, the CDR3 is TGTGCCAGCAGTCCAGATCAGCCCCAGCATTTT. As protein: CASSPDQPQHF.

This clonotype was detected ten times or more. The chain recombines TRBV7-2 with TRBJ1-4, with 8 bases lining up with TRBD1. The CDR3 has 14 amino acids. Germline assignment: CDR1 SGHTA and CDR2 FQGNSA. V lost 3 bases and J lost 6; bases outside the gene matches: 3. The CDR3 spells CASSLDRVDEKLFF. In nucleotides, the CDR3 is TGTGCCAGCAGCTTGGACAGGGTGGATGAAAAACTGTTTTTT.

This clonotype was counted many times. The chain carries TRBV13 and TRBJ2-5, with 10 bases that match TRBD2. In germline, CDR1 is PRHDT, CDR2 FYEKMQ (reference sequence). The CDR3 sequence is 15 residues long. The junction had 6 bases not matched to a gene; V was cut back by 3 bases and J by 5 bases. CDR3 DNA sequence: TGTGCCAGCAGCTTCCTAGCGGGAGAGGGGGAGACCCAGTACTTC. Encoded protein: CASSFLAGEGETQYF.

A remark on this clonotype: The germline gene is not matched at one end of the junction; a read error may be the cause. This chain uses TRBV7-8 with TRBJ1-2; tentative D call: TRBD1 (5 bases). The CDR3 has 16 residues. CDR1 is SGHVS, CDR2 FQNEAQ, per germline. In nucleotides, the CDR3 is TGTGCCAGCAGCTTAAGTAGACAGCCACCTAACTATGGCTACACCTTT. Its protein product is CASSLSRQPPNYGYTF. The complete variable domain, with remaining parts taken from reference TRBV7-8 and TRBJ1-2, reads GAGVSQSPRYKVAKRGQDVALRCDPISGHVSLFWYQQALGQGPEFLTYFQNEAQLDKSGLPSDRFFAERPEGSVSTLKIQRTQQEDSAVYLCASSLSRQPPNYGYTFGSGTRLTVV.

This clonotype occurred many times. V and J are TRBV27 and TRBJ2-5; tentatively, D is TRBD1 (6 bases). Trimming pared 7 bases from V and 6 bases from J, leaving 9 bases between. Germline V gene data show CDR1 as MNHEY and CDR2 as SMNVEV (reference sequence). This CDR3 has 11 residues. This CDR3 is CASMWDKTQYF. In DNA form, the CDR3 reads TGTGCCAGCATGTGGGACAAGACCCAGTACTTC.

This clonotype was picked up a small number of times. The V and J genes are TRBV28 and TRBJ1-1; 10 nucleotides match TRBD1. CDR1 is MDHEN and CDR2 is SYDVKM in the germline V gene. V shed 2 bases, J shed 1 base, and the junction held 7 bases outside the gene matches. This CDR3 is built from 17 residues. The CDR3 DNA reads as TGTGCCAGCAGTTTAGGGGGGACAGGGGTTTCGAACACTGAAGCTTTCTTT. Its translation: CASSLGGTGVSNTEAFF.

The chain is built from TRBV7-3 and TRBJ1-1; weak D call: TRBD1 (5 bases). The CDR3 has 14 amino acids. Germline V gene lookup returns CDR1 SGHTA and CDR2 FQGTGA. V was shortened by 2 bases and J by 11 bases, with 18 bases between the two germline ends. The CDR3 here is CASSLVGTPSAAFF. For the CDR3, the DNA is TGTGCCAGCAGCTTAGTTGGGACCCCGAGTGCTGCTTTCTTT.

This clonotype appeared many times. The V gene is TRBV6-5, the J gene TRBJ2-7; D gene ambiguous. Germline V lookup: CDR1 MNHEY, CDR2 SVGAGI. This CDR3 spans 16 amino acids. V shed 6 bases and J shed 0 bases, with 18 bases lying between them. The DNA of the CDR3 is TGTGCCAGCAGCCCTCAGGTTGTGGAATCCTCCTACGAGCAGTACTTC. It encodes CASSPQVVESSYEQYF.

This clonotype was observed many times. The chain links TRBV20-1 to TRBJ1-2; no firm D call. Germline V CDR1 and CDR2: DFQATT, SNEGSKA (reference sequence). Trimming took off 3 bases at V and 5 bases at J, with 16 bases between the two ends. CDR3 length: 14 residues. CDR3 loop: CSARIPQEVYGYTF. The CDR3, as DNA: TGCAGTGCTAGGATCCCGCAGGAGGTTTATGGCTACACCTTC.

Worth noting for this clonotype: A read error may be the cause here, since a much bigger clone is one base away. CDR3 sequence: CASSLDAASEAFF. In DNA, the CDR3 is TGTGCCAGCAGCCTTGATGCGGCTTCGGAAGCTTTCTTT. The rearrangement uses TRBV9 and TRBJ1-1; no clear D gene. This CDR3 has 13 residues. Looked up from germline, CDR1 is SGDLS and CDR2 is YYNGEE. Deletions cut 4 bases from V and 8 bases from J, with 15 bases between. Full variable domain (rest looked up from reference TRBV9 and TRBJ1-1): DSGVTQTPKHLITATGQRVTLRCSPRSGDLSVYWYQQSLDQGLQFLIQYYNGEERAKGNILERFSAQQFPDLHSELNLSSLELGDSALYFCASSLDAASEAFFGQGTRLTVV.

The rearrangement links TRBV15 to TRBJ2-6; 8 bases align to TRBD2. This CDR3 has 19 residues. V dropped 0 bases and J dropped 2; count of bases not matched to a gene: 9. Germline loops: CDR1 LNHNV, CDR2 YYDKDF (reference sequence). CDR3 sequence (DNA): TGTGCCACCAGCAGAGATAGCGGGAACCCAAAGGCTGGGGCCAACGTCCTGACTTTC. It encodes CATSRDSGNPKAGANVLTF. The full variable domain, its missing parts supplied by reference TRBV15 and TRBJ2-6, is DAMVIQNPRYQVTQFGKPVTLSCSQTLNHNVMYWYQQKSSQAPKLLFHYYDKDFNNEADTPDNFQSRRPNTSFCFLDIRSPGLGDTAMYLCATSRDSGNPKAGANVLTFGAGSRLTVL.

The chain combines TRBV11-2 with TRBJ1-4; perhaps TRBD1 as D (5 bases). The CDR3 runs 14 residues. Trimming pared 5 bases from V and 6 bases from J, leaving 13 bases between. Germline assignment: CDR1 SGHAT and CDR2 FQNNGV. The CDR3 sequence: CASSLGGTDEKLFF. CDR3 sequence (DNA): TGTGCCAGCAGCCTCGGAGGGACGGATGAAAAACTGTTTTTT.

This clonotype was recorded many times. V gene TRBV5-8 combines with J gene TRBJ2-2; unclear D gene. The CDR3 contains 15 residues. The V end lost 3 bases, the J end lost 6 bases, and 15 bases lay between the germline ends. Germline V gene data show CDR1 as SGHTS and CDR2 as YDEGEE. The CDR3 nucleotides read TGTGCCAGCAGCTCACCCGGGCTCTCCGCCGGGGAGCTGTTTTTT. Protein sequence: CASSSPGLSAGELFF.

The V call is TRBV9, the J call TRBJ2-3, with D possibly matching TRBD1 (7 bases). This CDR3 contains 17 residues. Germline CDR1 reads SGDLS; CDR2 reads YYNGEE. V lost 4 bases to trimming and J lost 7 bases, with 25 bases between them. CDR3 region: CASSPLASHGTANTQYF. CDR3 coding DNA: TGTGCCAGCAGCCCCCTAGCGTCCCACGGGACAGCAAATACGCAGTATTTT.